Below, one T cell receptor (beta chain) is given with its context. The sample comes from a study of Tregs in tolerant kidney transplant recipients. This table comes from immunoSEQ multiplex PCR, and its TCRdb copy is limited to in-frame clones, with some not included. The table has about 88,000 clones, around 90% seen once. The clonotype was recovered from a human donor in good health. Sequenced sample: CD8+ T cells from blood.

The CDR3 region is CASLVSYTGELFF. The CDR3 DNA sequence: TGTGCCAGCTTAGTTAGCTACACCGGGGAGCTGTTTTTT. The J gene is TRBJ2-2, the V gene TRBV2, with D uncertain. V gave up 8 bases and J gave up 3 bases, with 10 bases separating them. The germline CDR1 and CDR2 sequences are SNHLY and FYNNEI. CDR3 length: 13 residues.